What follows are 4 T cell receptor beta chains derived from one specimen sequenced in a study of siplizumab effects on memory and regulatory T cells. Only in-frame clones appear in the TCRdb table, and some are missing; sequencing was by immunoSEQ multiplex PCR. The sample includes about 57,000 clones, roughly 85% seen only once; the top ten take about 3.8%. Sequenced input: memory CD4+ T cells sorted from blood. All receptors derive from a human donor in good health.

This chain's CDR3 is CASGGQSEQFF. CDR3 in DNA: TGTGCCAGCGGTGGACAGAGCGAGCAGTTCTTC. The V and J genes are TRBV6-1 and TRBJ2-1, with D perhaps TRBD1 (6 bases). Germline CDR1 reads MNHNS; CDR2 reads SASEGT. The CDR3 loop spans 11 amino acids. V was clipped by 8 bases and J by 10 bases, with 12 bases between them.

The chain combines TRBV7-9 with TRBJ2-2; D is unresolved. Germline CDR1 reads SEHNR; CDR2 reads FQNEAQ (reference sequence). This CDR3 region has 15 residues. Trimming took 1 base from V and 4 from J, leaving 10 bases between them. The CDR3 sequence is CASSLVRQFTGELFF. CDR3 bases: TGTGCCAGCAGCTTAGTAAGGCAATTCACCGGGGAGCTGTTTTTT.

This rearrangement joins TRBV5-1 to TRBJ1-5; 8 positions agree with TRBD1. The length of the CDR3 is 14 residues. Trimming took 0 bases from V and 7 from J; bases not matched to a gene: 3. Germline CDR1 SGHRS, CDR2 YFSETQ. The CDR3 protein is CASSLGQGSQPQHF. DNA of the CDR3: TGCGCCAGCAGCTTGGGACAGGGGAGCCAGCCCCAGCATTTT.

This chain joins TRBV7-9 and TRBJ2-1; 14 nucleotides agree with TRBD2. Germline CDR1 reads SEHNR; CDR2 reads FQNEAQ (reference sequence). The CDR3 has 17 residues. Trimming removed 1 base from V and 8 bases from J; junction bases left unmatched: 7. CDR3 region: CASSLGKTSGGADEQFF. The DNA of the CDR3 is TGTGCCAGCAGCTTAGGGAAGACTAGCGGGGGGGCGGATGAGCAGTTCTTC.